This T cell receptor beta chain emerged from a study of beta chain features in type 1 diabetes. Regarding the study as a whole: Sequencing of cDNA might inflate the share of cells that strongly express TCR. Within each of all four CD4+ subsets, Type 1 diabetes patients had TCRB CDR3s that were moderately but significantly shorter.

V lost 6 bases and J 0 bases, leaving 12 bases between the germline ends. Germline V lookup: CDR1 MDHEN, CDR2 SYDVKM. The CDR3 loop spans 15 amino acids. This clone was observed a handful of times. The antigen is undetermined. The investigators reverse transcribed all of the isolated RNA, so they sequenced expressed TCRB transcripts. Generated by immunoSEQ multiplex PCR, the TCRdb table keeps only in-frame clones and is missing some. Counted here are 400,000 to 500,000 clones, 11% to 15% occurring once; the ten biggest clones make up about 0.04%. The TCR comes from a man aged 30 to 45 in good health. The chain employs TRBV28 and TRBJ1-3; D remains ambiguous. Material: naive CD4+ T cells from blood. The CDR3 is CASSPRVSSGNTIYF. DNA of the CDR3: TGTGCCAGCAGCCCTCGAGTCAGCTCTGGAAACACCATATATTTT.